What follows are 13 T cell receptor beta chains derived from one specimen sequenced in a study of blood T cell repertoires in COVID-19. The method was immunoSEQ multiplex PCR; TCRdb's version includes in-frame clones alone and lacks a portion of them. Of about 150,000 clones in the sample, about 80% were seen once. The sequencing input was peripheral blood. These receptor sequences come from a human donor in a cohort sampled during active COVID-19.

This clone showed up just once. The chain combines TRBV18 with TRBJ2-2, with TRBD2 matching over 11 bases. V was clipped by 3 bases and J by 4 bases; unmatched bases: 4. The CDR3 runs to 16 residues. CDR1 and CDR2 from the germline V gene are KGHSH and LQKENI. CDR3 residues: CASSPGTSGGTGELFF. In nucleotides, the CDR3 is TGTGCCAGCTCACCGGGGACTAGCGGAGGCACCGGGGAGCTGTTTTTT.

This clone came up once. J is TRBJ2-4 and V is TRBV7-3, with 8 bases identical to TRBD1. The CDR3 length is 13 residues. The germline gives CDR1 SGHTA, CDR2 FQGTGA. The V and J ends lost 1 base and 7 bases, in that order; junction bases with no gene match: 0. CDR3 region: CASSLNRGNIQYF. Here the CDR3 DNA reads TGTGCCAGCAGCTTAAACAGGGGGAACATTCAGTACTTC. The whole variable domain, remainder taken from reference TRBV7-3 and TRBJ2-4, is GAGVSQTPSNKVTEKGKYVELRCDPISGHTALYWYRQSLGQGPEFLIYFQGTGAADDSGLPNDRFFAVRPEGSVSTLKIQRTERGDSAVYLCASSLNRGNIQYFGAGTRLSVL.

The rearrangement links TRBV9 to TRBJ1-2; TRBD1 agrees at 11 bases. V lost 3 bases and J lost 2; bases outside the gene matches: 12. Germline V gene data show CDR1 as SGDLS and CDR2 as YYNGEE. The CDR3 loop spans 18 amino acids. The CDR3 DNA sequence: TGTGCCAGCAGCGCACCGACTAACGGGACAGGGGGGAACTATGGCTACACCTTC. Amino acids: CASSAPTNGTGGNYGYTF.

The gene calls are TRBV28 and TRBJ1-2; weak D call: TRBD1 (5 bases). The CDR3 loop spans 13 amino acids. Germline V gives CDR1 MDHEN, CDR2 SYDVKM. Trimming took off 4 bases at V and 4 bases at J, with 10 bases between the two ends. CDR3 amino acids: CASSSAGVYGYTF. The CDR3 nucleotides read TGTGCCAGCAGTTCGGCGGGGGTCTATGGCTACACCTTC.

The V and J genes are TRBV5-1 and TRBJ2-7; TRBD1 aligns across 7 bases. Germline CDR1 is SGHRS and CDR2 is YFSETQ. V lost 4 bases, J lost 0 bases, and 7 bases stayed unmatched. The CDR3 extends over 15 amino acids. CDR3 nucleotides: TGCGCCAGCAGCCTCGGACAGGAACCCTCCTACGAGCAGTACTTC. This encodes CASSLGQEPSYEQYF.

The rearrangement links TRBV19 to TRBJ2-5; 9 bases map to TRBD1. The V gene end was trimmed by 3 bases and the J gene end by 4 bases; junction bases not matched to a gene: 3. The CDR3 covers 14 residues. Germline-derived CDR1 and CDR2 are LNHDA and SQIVND (reference sequence). CDR3: CASSIGQGIETQYF. The CDR3 DNA is TGTGCCAGTAGTATCGGACAGGGGATAGAGACCCAGTACTTC. Filled out from reference TRBV19 and TRBJ2-5, the complete variable domain reads DGGITQSPKYLFRKEGQNVTLSCEQNLNHDAMYWYRQDPGQGLRLIYYSQIVNDFQKGDIAEGYSVSREKKESFPLTVTSAQKNPTAFYLCASSIGQGIETQYFGPGTRLLVL.

The chain couples TRBV19 to TRBJ2-1, with TRBD1 matching over 8 bases. Germline-derived CDR1 and CDR2 are LNHDA and SQIVND (reference sequence). The trim removed 5 bases at V and 5 bases at J, leaving 5 bases unmatched. The CDR3 runs to 14 residues. The CDR3 bases are TGTGCCAGTAGTGACAGGGGTGGTAACAATGAGCAGTTCTTC. Residues: CASSDRGGNNEQFF.

The chain links TRBV5-1 to TRBJ2-2; 9 bases map to TRBD1. The germline V gene encodes CDR1 SGHRS and CDR2 YFSETQ. V shed 5 bases, J shed 5 bases, and the junction held 10 bases outside the gene matches. This CDR3 has 16 residues. CDR3 residues: CASRNRDREATGELFF. CDR3 in DNA: TGCGCCAGCAGGAACCGGGACAGGGAGGCAACCGGGGAGCTGTTTTTT.

The rearrangement uses TRBV29-1 and TRBJ2-2; possibly TRBD1 for D (6 bases). V was cut by 6 bases and J by 3 bases, with 11 bases left in between. CDR1 is SQVTM and CDR2 is ANQGSEA in the germline V gene. The CDR3 runs 13 residues. The CDR3, as DNA: TGCAGCGTGAACAGGGTCGACACCGGGGAGCTGTTTTTT. Translation gives CSVNRVDTGELFF.

The V and J genes are TRBV10-3 and TRBJ1-5, with 7 bases fitting TRBD1. V lost 6 bases, J lost 5 bases, and 4 bases stayed unmatched. In germline, CDR1 is ENHRY, CDR2 SYGVKD. The CDR3 covers 13 residues. The CDR3: CAIRQGQDQPQHF. The CDR3 nucleotides are TGTGCCATCAGACAGGGGCAGGATCAGCCCCAGCATTTT.

The rearrangement links TRBV24-1 to TRBJ2-5, with D maybe TRBD2 (5 bases). Trimming shortened V by 4 bases and J by 5 bases, and 16 bases separated the two germline ends. In germline, CDR1 is KGHDR, CDR2 SFDVKD. This CDR3 comprises 15 residues. The CDR3 loop reads CATSDPGFPGETQYF. The CDR3 DNA sequence: TGTGCCACCAGTGACCCGGGATTCCCAGGCGAGACCCAGTACTTC.

The V gene is TRBV11-2, the J gene TRBJ2-3, with D uncertain. V gave up 0 bases and J gave up 7 bases, with 5 bases separating them. The CDR3 covers 12 residues. CDR1 is SGHAT, CDR2 FQNNGV, per germline. DNA for the CDR3: TGTGCCAGCAGCTTAGATCTAAATACGCAGTATTTT. Its translation is CASSLDLNTQYF. The variable domain in full, completed from reference TRBV11-2 and TRBJ2-3, reads EAGVAQSPRYKIIEKRQSVAFWCNPISGHATLYWYQQILGQGPKLLIQFQNNGVVDDSQLPKDRFSAERLKGVDSTLKIQPAKLEDSAVYLCASSLDLNTQYFGPGTRLTVL.

The V gene is TRBV5-8, the J gene TRBJ2-6; TRBD1 is a possible D gene (5 bases). The germline V gene encodes CDR1 SGHTS and CDR2 YDEGEE. V was shortened by 0 bases and J by 2 bases, with 12 bases between the two germline ends. CDR3 length equals 17 residues. Here the CDR3 reads CASSLDRGAPGANVLTF. In nucleotides, the CDR3 is TGTGCCAGCAGCTTGGATAGGGGCGCGCCTGGGGCCAACGTCCTGACTTTC. The whole variable domain, filled in from reference TRBV5-8 and TRBJ2-6, reads EAGVTQSPTHLIKTRGQQATLRCSPISGHTSVYWYQQALGLGLQFLLWYDEGEERNRGNFPPRFSGRQFPNYSSELNVNALELEDSALYLCASSLDRGAPGANVLTFGAGSRLTVL.